This T cell receptor beta chain was retrieved from a study of blood T cell repertoires in COVID-19. Across the study: Donors in the United States, Italy and Spain gave samples during acute or convalescent COVID-19.

This CDR3 has 14 residues. Germline loops: CDR1 SGDLS, CDR2 YYNGEE. V shed 3 bases and J 8 bases; nucleotides not matched to a gene: 10. Original handling: Amplification from reference gene primers served as the basis for estimated nucleated cell counts. Sequenced by immunoSEQ multiplex PCR; TCRdb stores in-frame clones only, minus some. V and J calls and clone size come straight from that table; D and trimming were deduced from the DNA. The sample lists about 76,000 clones, about 92% occurring once. The source of this sequence is a woman aged 50 to 65 in a cohort sampled during active COVID-19. Sequencing was performed on peripheral blood. This chain connects TRBV9 to TRBJ1-2, with TRBD1 matching 7 bases. The CDR3 DNA reads as TGTGCCAGCAGCGCCTCCGCGACAGGGACCGGCTACACCTTC. Translation gives CASSASATGTGYTF.